Following are 19 T cell receptor beta chains from one sample sequenced in a study (dated by TCRdb to the mid-2010s). The method behind the library was 5' RACE. Sequenced on an Illumina MiSeq. Through fastp at Q25 and MiXCR, TCRdb rebuilt clones from the public reads, retaining in-frame beta chains. Under each unique CDR3 protein, matching rows form one entry showing the most common genes and DNA. In all, the sample holds some 44,000 distinct CDR3 sequences, and less than 25% of those were seen once. The ten largest clones represent about 4.1% of the sample. Cells that were CD4+CD25+CD127-/low were the ones isolated as Tregs. The sample was Tregs sorted from blood. Every receptor here comes from a female donor with breast cancer.

At least ten counts were recorded for this clonotype. The chain carries TRBV28 and TRBJ2-1, with TRBD2 matching 9 bases. Germline lookup yields CDR1 MDHEN and CDR2 SYDVKM. This CDR3 spans 15 amino acids. V shed 5 bases and J 8 bases; nucleotides not matched to a gene: 10. The CDR3, as DNA: TGTGCCAGCAGTGAACCGGGACTAGCTAACGATGAGCAGTTCTTC. This gives the protein CASSEPGLANDEQFF.

Regarding this clonotype: It is likely a read error, because the conserved phenylalanine at the end of the CDR3 is missing. The chain joins TRBV20-1 to TRBJ2-5, with a possible D match to TRBD2 (5 bases). Trimming removed 2 bases at V and 0 bases at J, with 19 bases between. Germline V gene sequence: CDR1 DFQATT, CDR2 SNEGSKA (reference sequence). CDR3 length: 17 residues. The CDR3 DNA follows: TGCAGTGCTAGACTAGCAGGCCTTCTCCAGTACCAAGAGACCCAGTACGTC. Encoded protein: CSARLAGLLQYQETQYV.

This clonotype was seen ten or more times. The V and J genes are TRBV4-1 and TRBJ2-5; no firm D call. V lost 5 bases to trimming and J lost 1 base, with 17 bases between them. Germline CDR1 reads MGHRA; CDR2 reads YSYEKL. The CDR3 totals 16 residues. CDR3 sequence reads: CASSARPGLTQETQYF. The DNA for the CDR3 is TGCGCCAGCAGCGCGAGACCGGGTCTCACCCAAGAGACCCAGTACTTC.

The chain recombines TRBV7-8 with TRBJ1-1, with D uncertain. The CDR3 consists of 16 residues. The V end was cut by 1 base, the J end by 5 bases, with 17 bases between. The germline CDR1 and CDR2 sequences are SGHVS and FQNEAQ. The CDR3 region is CASSLGVMGAGTEAFF. The DNA of the CDR3 is TGTGCCAGCAGCTTAGGGGTCATGGGTGCGGGAACTGAAGCTTTCTTT.

This chain uses TRBV5-6 with TRBJ2-1; TRBD1 matches 7 bases. The CDR3 runs 15 residues. CDR1 and CDR2 from the germline V gene are SGHDT and YYEEEE. V dropped 2 bases and J dropped 9; count of bases not matched to a gene: 11. The CDR3 reads CASSLTGAGNSEQFF. The CDR3 bases are TGTGCCAGCAGCTTAACAGGGGCAGGGAATTCTGAGCAGTTCTTC. Supplemented by reference TRBV5-6 and TRBJ2-1, the full variable domain reads DAGVTQSPTHLIKTRGQQVTLRCSPKSGHDTVSWYQQALGQGPQFIFQYYEEEERQRGNFPDRFSGHQFPNYSSELNVNALLLGDSALYLCASSLTGAGNSEQFFGPGTRLTVL.

This clonotype was picked up a small number of times. The CDR3 bases are TGTGCCAGCAGCTTGGCTGTCTCGAGTCCGTACAATGAGCAGTTCTTC. This encodes CASSLAVSSPYNEQFF. V and J are TRBV5-5 and TRBJ2-1; D is ambiguous. This CDR3 has 16 amino acids. The germline V gene has CDR1 SGHKS and CDR2 YYEKEE (reference sequence). The ends were cut back, 0 bases at V and 4 bases at J, with 14 bases in the middle.

This clonotype came up a few times. A junction boundary mismatches the germline segment, possibly from a read error. The rearrangement uses TRBV20-1 and TRBJ2-7, with 9 nucleotides matching TRBD2. The CDR3 spans 14 residues. Germline-derived CDR1 and CDR2 are DFQATT and SNEGSKA (reference sequence). This CDR3 is CGASFGGRGHEQYF. CDR3 nucleotides: TGCGGTGCTAGCTTCGGCGGGAGGGGACACGAGCAGTACTTC.

This chain connects TRBV25-1 to TRBJ2-7, with unresolved D. From germline, CDR1 is MGHDK and CDR2 SYGVNS. V was shortened by 3 bases and J by 5 bases, with 8 bases between the two germline ends. The CDR3 contains 12 residues. The CDR3 DNA is TGTGCCAGCAGTGACGGGCATAACGAGCAGTACTTC. It translates to CASSDGHNEQYF.

This clonotype was recorded at least ten times. This rearrangement joins TRBV5-1 to TRBJ2-7, with 10 positions matching TRBD1. Germline lookup yields CDR1 SGHRS and CDR2 YFSETQ. CDR3 length: 13 amino acids. Trimming took 4 bases from V and 6 from J; bases not matched to a gene: 4. The CDR3 loop reads CASSGGTGVEQYF. The CDR3 DNA follows: TGCGCCAGCAGCGGAGGGACAGGGGTCGAGCAGTACTTC.

By frequency in the sample, this clonotype is medium-sized (0.01 to 0.1%). CDR3 amino acids: CATGLAGSEQYF. CDR3 nucleotides: TGTGCCACAGGACTAGCGGGGTCAGAGCAGTACTTC. The chain recombines TRBV10-3 with TRBJ2-7; TRBD2 aligns across 12 bases. The CDR3 length is 12 residues. Germline CDR1 and CDR2: ENHRY and SYGVKD. With 10 bases clipped from V and 7 bases from J, the junction kept 5 bases outside the gene matches.

This clonotype was recorded many times. The genes are TRBV6-5 and TRBJ1-1, with D uncertain. V was pared by 0 bases and J by 0 bases, with 11 bases between. The CDR3 runs to 16 residues. Looked up from germline, CDR1 is MNHEY and CDR2 is SVGAGI. The CDR3 region is CASSYSKTLLNTEAFF. The CDR3 nucleotides read TGTGCCAGCAGTTACTCTAAGACGTTGCTGAACACTGAAGCTTTCTTT.

This clonotype was observed a few times. V gene TRBV6-4 combines with J gene TRBJ2-1, with D possibly being TRBD1 or TRBD2 (6 bases each). Deletions cut 0 bases from V and 6 bases from J, with 21 bases between. Germline V lookup: CDR1 MRHNA, CDR2 SNTAGT. The CDR3 consists of 18 residues. CDR3 in DNA: TGTGCCAGCAGTGACTCGAGTAGTGTGGGGGGCGAAATCAATGAGCAGTTCTTC. Encoded protein: CASSDSSSVGGEINEQFF.

This clonotype has more than one count but fewer than ten. This chain joins TRBV20-1 and TRBJ1-1, with TRBD1 matching over 7 bases. The germline V gene has CDR1 DFQATT and CDR2 SNEGSKA (reference sequence). With V trimmed by 6 bases and J by 6 bases, 7 bases remained unmatched. The CDR3 contains 12 residues. CDR3 nucleotides: TGCAGTGCCACAACAGGGGCTCCTGAAGCTTTCTTT. Translated, it gives CSATTGAPEAFF.

A few counts support this clonotype. The chain is built from TRBV28 and TRBJ2-7; 7 bases are shared with TRBD1. This CDR3 is built from 15 residues. The V and J ends lost 7 bases and 7 bases, in that order; junction bases with no gene match: 16. The V gene's germline CDR1 is MDHEN and CDR2 SYDVKM. DNA of the CDR3: TGTGCCAGCACGTCGACAGGGCGGACCTCTTGGGAGCAGTACTTC. Its protein product is CASTSTGRTSWEQYF.

V usage is TRBV11-3 and J usage is TRBJ2-2; no definite D call. Trimming left V 0 bases short and J 0 bases short, with 5 bases between. Germline CDR1 is SGHNT and CDR2 is YENEEA. The CDR3 loop spans 15 amino acids. CDR3 sequence (DNA): TGTGCCAGCAGCTTAGAAACAGCGAACACCGGGGAGCTGTTTTTT. It translates to CASSLETANTGELFF.

This clonotype was counted only a few times. V usage is TRBV27 and J usage is TRBJ2-1, with 10 nucleotides matching TRBD2. V was pared by 0 bases and J by 5 bases, with 4 bases of the junction left unmatched. Germline CDR1 reads MNHEY; CDR2 reads SMNVEV (reference sequence). The length of the CDR3 is 16 residues. CDR3 sequence (DNA): TGTGCCAGCAGTTTATCTAGCGGGAGGCCGCACAATGAGCAGTTCTTC. This gives the protein CASSLSSGRPHNEQFF.

This clonotype was seen at least ten times. CDR3 sequence: CASGRADYNEQFF. The DNA of the CDR3 is TGTGCCAGCGGGAGGGCCGATTACAATGAGCAGTTCTTC. This sequence joins TRBV2 and TRBJ2-1; 7 nucleotides match TRBD2. Looked up from germline, CDR1 is SNHLY and CDR2 is FYNNEI. CDR3 length: 13 residues. The V and J ends lost 8 bases and 4 bases, in that order; junction bases with no gene match: 5.

By share of the sample, this clonotype is medium-sized (0.01 to 0.1%). This chain joins TRBV7-9 and TRBJ2-3; a possible D gene is TRBD2 (6 bases). CDR1 and CDR2 from the germline V gene are SEHNR and FQNEAQ (reference sequence). CDR3 length: 16 residues. Trimming pared 3 bases from V and 3 bases from J, leaving 16 bases between. For the CDR3, the DNA is TGTGCCAGCAGCTTCCTTCGTTTCGGGGGAACAGATACGCAGTATTTT. Its translation is CASSFLRFGGTDTQYF.

Concerning this clonotype: This CDR3 is missing its conserved last phenylalanine or tryptophan, likely due to a read error. The chain couples TRBV20-1 to TRBJ2-7; 14 bases map to TRBD2. The CDR3 contains 15 residues. CDR1 and CDR2 from the germline V gene are DFQATT and SNEGSKA (reference sequence). J gave up 0 bases and V 3 bases, and 1 base lay outside the gene matches. CDR3 residues: CSARGTSGSSYEQYI. The CDR3 nucleotides are TGCAGTGCTAGGGGGACTAGCGGGAGCTCCTACGAGCAGTACATC.